This T cell receptor beta chain was sequenced during a study of T cell changes during pregnancy in multiple sclerosis (dated by TCRdb to about 2019). Describing the broader study: The study examined how the T cell repertoire changed over the course of pregnancy in women with multiple sclerosis.

Receptor amplification or capture employed the immunoSEQ multiplex PCR assay. In its TCRdb copy, this immuneACCESS table keeps in-frame sequences only and misses some clones. Where compared with another copy, unresolved V genes explain less than half of these, and the others have no known cause. The sample records some 57,000 clones, approximately 90% of which are singletons. Jointly, the top ten make up 0.85% to 0.95% of the sample. Per the germline V gene (reference sequence), LNHDA is the CDR1 and SQIVND is the CDR2. Germline trimming: 6 bases from V, 6 bases from J; junction bases outside gene matches: 7. The CDR3 contains 15 residues, cysteine and phenylalanine counted. Only the CDR3 DNA is retained, 45 bases long and in frame from the first base. Turning to this clone: No antigen is known for it. No base quality information exists; no much larger clone differs at one position.

The sample consisted of peripheral blood, taken in the first trimester of pregnancy. The chain is assembled from TRBV19 and TRBJ1-4; a stretch of 10 junction bases matches TRBD1. This TCR derives from a female donor in good health, enrolled as a control in a pregnancy study. The bases are TGTGCCAGTAGCGGGACAGGGGCTACTGATGAAAAACTGTTTTTT. The encoded protein is CASSGTGATDEKLFF.